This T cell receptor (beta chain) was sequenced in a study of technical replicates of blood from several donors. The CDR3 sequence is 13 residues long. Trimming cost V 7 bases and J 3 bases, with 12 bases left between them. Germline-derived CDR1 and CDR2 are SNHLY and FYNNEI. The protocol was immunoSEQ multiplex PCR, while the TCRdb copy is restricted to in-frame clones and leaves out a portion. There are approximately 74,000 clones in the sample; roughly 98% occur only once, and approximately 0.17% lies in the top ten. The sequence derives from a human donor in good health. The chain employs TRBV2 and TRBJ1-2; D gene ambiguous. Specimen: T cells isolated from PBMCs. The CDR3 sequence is CASMATRDYGYTF. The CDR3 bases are TGTGCCAGCATGGCCACTAGGGACTATGGCTACACCTTC.